The TCR beta chain under discussion was sequenced for a study of blood T cells in healthy people across ages. Study results and limitations: Considered underestimates were the diversity estimates obtained from one million T cells.

Per the germline V gene, CDR1 is SGHVS and CDR2 is FNYEAQ. The CDR3 sequence is 17 residues long. Comment on this clonotype: Antigen unknown. The junction departs from the called germline gene at one end, perhaps through a read error.

For the second PCR, which ran for roughly 7 to 11 cycles, a sample-barcoded 5' primer and a J-beta primer mix were used. TCRdb re-called the 5' RACE reads with MiXCR, one entry per CDR3 protein. The sample lists roughly 2 million distinct CDR3 sequences; 49% were seen once. This receptor was taken from a middle-aged woman in good health. Sequenced: blood. The rearrangement links TRBV7-6 to TRBJ2-6; TRBD2 might be the D (6 bases). The CDR3 spells CACSLAEVESGANVLTF. CDR3 DNA: TGTGCCTGCAGCTTAGCGGAGGTAGAATCTGGGGCCAACGTCCTGACTTTC.